The text below deals with one T cell receptor beta chain. The antigen remains unidentified. This sample is part of a study of CD8 T cell repertoires and HIV-1 epitope variants. Study context: Twenty-five autologous and known Gag and Nef epitope variant peptides each stimulated T cells separately. Study-wide findings and caveats: Most of the nine antigen-specific clonotypes appeared cross-reactive to autologous or escape variants.

CDR1 MDHEN and CDR2 SYDVKM come from the germline V gene. The CDR3 totals 15 residues. J gave up 1 base and V 6 bases, and 8 bases lay outside the gene matches. Clones were read by immunoSEQ multiplex PCR, and TCRdb kept only the in-frame ones, dropping some. The sample has about 5,000 clones; 55% to 75% are singletons. The clonotype originates from a male donor with HIV. The chain joins TRBV28 to TRBJ2-5, with 7 bases fitting TRBD1. The sequencing sample was made of cultured CD8+ T cells derived from PBMCs. CDR3 sequence: CASRPTGKRQETQYF. The DNA of the CDR3 is TGTGCCAGCAGACCGACAGGGAAGCGCCAAGAGACCCAGTACTTC.